The next 14 T cell receptor beta chains were all read from a single sample in a study of shared clonotypes between healthy human individuals. Naive CD8 isolation took CD45RO-negative cells positively selected for CCR7 and excluded terminally differentiated effector memory CD45RA+ cells. The table came from immunoSEQ multiplex PCR; TCRdb's copy has only in-frame clones and leaves some out. The table lists some 2 million clones, about 95% of them singletons, with 0.9% to 1.3% in the top ten. Sample: naive CD8+ T cells sorted from blood. The receptors shown here come from a young man in good health.

The gene calls are TRBV27 and TRBJ2-5, with unresolved D. The CDR3 sequence is 15 residues long. V shed 5 bases and J shed 1 base, with 14 bases lying between them. Germline V gene lookup returns CDR1 MNHEY and CDR2 SMNVEV (reference sequence). CDR3 sequence: CASSPWEVAQETQYF. DNA for the CDR3: TGTGCCAGCAGTCCCTGGGAAGTGGCCCAAGAGACCCAGTACTTC.

This clone was counted once. The gene calls are TRBV29-1 and TRBJ2-5; a weak D match, TRBD1 (6 bases). CDR1 SQVTM and CDR2 ANQGSEA come from the germline V gene. V gave up 3 bases and J gave up 4 bases, with 9 bases separating them. CDR3 length: 12 residues. The DNA for the CDR3 is TGCAGCGTTGACTTAGGGGGAGAGACCCAGTACTTC. Its protein product is CSVDLGGETQYF.

With regard to this clone: A read error may account for a junction end that differs from germline. V and J are TRBV10-3 and TRBJ1-2; D unclear. Germline loops: CDR1 ENHRY, CDR2 SYGVKD. This CDR3 is built from 12 residues. The CDR3 sequence is CAISESIRGLFF. The CDR3 DNA is TGTGCCATCAGTGAATCCATCAGAGGACTTTTCTTC.

For this clone: Other DNA sequences in this sample translate to the same CDR3. This rearrangement joins TRBV7-9 to TRBJ2-7; 9 positions match TRBD1. The CDR3 is 15 residues long. V shed 4 bases, J shed 0 bases, and the junction held 4 bases outside the gene matches. Germline CDR1 reads SEHNR; CDR2 reads FQNEAQ (reference sequence). This CDR3 reads CASSSGGQGSYEQYF. As DNA, the CDR3 is TGTGCCAGCAGCTCAGGGGGACAGGGCTCCTACGAGCAGTACTTC.

This sequence joins TRBV5-6 and TRBJ2-7; possibly TRBD1 for D (6 bases). CDR3 size: 13 residues. CDR1 is SGHDT and CDR2 is YYEEEE in the germline V gene. V dropped 0 bases and J dropped 6 bases, with 10 bases sitting between them. Here the CDR3 reads CASSLARTVEQYF. CDR3 coding DNA: TGTGCCAGCAGCTTGGCTAGGACAGTCGAGCAGTACTTC.

The chain couples TRBV10-2 to TRBJ2-7, with 14 bases matching TRBD2. The ends lost 2 bases at V and 4 bases at J; junction bases unmatched: 10. CDR3 length: 18 residues. Germline CDR1 WSHSY, CDR2 SAAADI. CDR3 loop: CASSERVGTSGRGYEQYF. The CDR3 DNA sequence: TGCGCCAGCAGTGAGAGGGTGGGGACTAGCGGGAGAGGGTACGAGCAGTACTTC.

As to this clone: Additional DNA sequences in this sample encode the identical CDR3. This rearrangement joins TRBV4-3 to TRBJ1-1; D gene ambiguous. With 0 bases removed from V and 4 bases from J, the gap between germline ends came to 12 bases. From germline, CDR1 is LGHNA and CDR2 YSLEER. The CDR3 extends over 15 amino acids. The CDR3 DNA sequence: TGCGCCAGCAGCCAAGATAGAGGGCCGGGCACTGAAGCTTTCTTT. Protein: CASSQDRGPGTEAFF.

V and J are TRBV7-8 and TRBJ2-5, with 9 nucleotides matching TRBD1. Germline CDR1 is SGHVS and CDR2 is FQNEAQ. The trim removed 1 base at V and 1 base at J, leaving 4 bases unmatched. This CDR3 has 16 amino acids. The CDR3 loop is CASSLGDRVLQETQYF. CDR3 sequence (DNA): TGTGCCAGCAGCTTAGGGGACAGGGTCCTCCAAGAGACCCAGTACTTC.

Turning to this clone: Other nucleotide sequences from this sample produce the same CDR3. This chain uses TRBV5-4 with TRBJ1-1; a possible D gene is TRBD1 (5 bases). CDR1 SGHNT and CDR2 YYREEE come from the germline V gene (reference sequence). V dropped 5 bases and J dropped 0 bases, with 11 bases sitting between them. The length of the CDR3 is 14 residues. The CDR3 DNA reads as TGTGCCAGCAGTCTAGACAGTATGAACACTGAAGCTTTCTTT. Protein sequence: CASSLDSMNTEAFF.

V gene TRBV5-4 combines with J gene TRBJ2-2, with unresolved D. This CDR3 spans 15 amino acids. From germline, CDR1 is SGHNT and CDR2 YYREEE (reference sequence). V lost 3 bases, J lost 6 bases, and 15 bases lay in between. This chain's CDR3 is CASSSPDSGPGELFF. The CDR3 DNA is TGTGCCAGCAGCTCCCCTGATTCGGGCCCCGGGGAGCTGTTTTTT.

The chain joins TRBV6-1 to TRBJ2-7, with D possibly matching TRBD2 (7 bases). Between the trimmed V and J ends, which lost 3 bases and 7 bases, there was a span of 13 bases. The CDR3 extends over 13 amino acids. Germline-derived CDR1 and CDR2 are MNHNS and SASEGT. Here the CDR3 reads CASSESGGWEQYF. CDR3 DNA sequence: TGTGCCAGCAGTGAGTCGGGGGGCTGGGAGCAGTACTTC.

The chain carries TRBV5-1 and TRBJ1-1, with TRBD1 matching over 7 bases. The CDR3 is made up of 18 amino acids. V trimming: 0 bases; J trimming: 0 bases; junction bases outside the gene matches: 11. Germline V lookup: CDR1 SGHRS, CDR2 YFSETQ. Written as DNA, the CDR3 is TGCGCCAGCAGCTTGGGGTTGAAGGGGGCAGATGTGAACACTGAAGCTTTCTTT. It encodes CASSLGLKGADVNTEAFF.

In regard to this clone: The same CDR3 also results from other DNA sequences found in this sample. V usage is TRBV7-9 and J usage is TRBJ1-2; 7 bases agree with TRBD1. The CDR3 covers 14 residues. Per germline, CDR1 SEHNR and CDR2 FQNEAQ (reference sequence). The junction had 3 bases not matched to a gene; V was cut back by 1 base and J by 4 bases. CDR3 in amino acids: CASSLGQGGYGYTF. The CDR3 coding sequence is TGTGCCAGCAGCTTAGGACAGGGTGGCTATGGCTACACCTTC.

The chain is built from TRBV5-6 and TRBJ1-4; D unresolved. The CDR3 has 15 amino acids. The germline V gene encodes CDR1 SGHDT and CDR2 YYEEEE. The V end lost 7 bases, the J end lost 5 bases, and 18 bases lay between the germline ends. CDR3 in amino acids: CASSLRARPNEKLFF. CDR3 DNA: TGTGCCAGCTCCCTTCGTGCCAGGCCGAATGAAAAACTGTTTTTT.